The 15 T cell receptor beta chains listed next were all sequenced from one sample in a study of blood T cell repertoires in COVID-19 (TCRdb year 2020). Receptors were amplified or captured by the immunoSEQ multiplex PCR assay. The source is immuneACCESS, and TCRdb retained only in-frame sequences with V and J called. Part of the clones is not carried over; for the studies checked, unresolved V genes explain less than half of this, and the remainder is unexplained. Here the sample has around 210,000 clones; around 82% occur a single time. Around 5.8% of the sample lies in the top ten. Sequences were obtained from peripheral blood. The source of these receptors is a woman between 65 and 79 years old with acute or convalescent COVID-19.

This clone was counted only a few times. The gene calls are TRBV28 and TRBJ1-5; TRBD1 aligns across 8 bases. V gave up 6 bases and J gave up 2 bases; unmatched junction bases: 6. The CDR3 has 15 amino acids. Germline assignment: CDR1 MDHEN and CDR2 SYDVKM. This CDR3 is CASRTGEGRNQPQHF. The CDR3 DNA reads as TGTGCCAGCAGGACAGGGGAGGGTCGCAATCAGCCCCAGCATTTT.

The chain uses TRBV27 and TRBJ1-4; TRBD1 matches at 7 bases. The CDR3 totals 14 residues. The J segment lost 3 bases and the V segment lost 6 bases, leaving 4 bases of the junction unmatched. Germline CDR1 reads MNHEY; CDR2 reads SMNVEV (reference sequence). CDR3 DNA: TGTGCCAGCAGGCCACAGGGGCCTAATGAAAAACTGTTTTTT. Translating it yields CASRPQGPNEKLFF.

The chain is built from TRBV6-5 and TRBJ2-3; D gene ambiguous. CDR1 and CDR2 from the germline V gene are MNHEY and SVGAGI. The CDR3 covers 13 residues. The V gene lost 8 bases and the J gene lost 2 bases, with 11 bases spanning the gap. The CDR3 sequence: CASRSISTDTQYF. CDR3 DNA: TGTGCCAGCCGGAGTATTTCCACAGATACGCAGTATTTT.

This chain uses TRBV15 with TRBJ2-1; weak D call: TRBD2 (6 bases). The germline V and J ends were trimmed by 3 bases and 6 bases, with 18 bases remaining between them. CDR3 length: 16 residues. CDR1 and CDR2 from the germline V gene are LNHNV and YYDKDF (reference sequence). The CDR3 DNA reads as TGTGCCACCAGCAGCAGGCCCCCGGGAGTGGGCAATGAGCAGTTCTTC. Amino acids: CATSSRPPGVGNEQFF.

The chain recombines TRBV28 with TRBJ1-2; possible D gene TRBD1, 6 bases. In germline, CDR1 is MDHEN, CDR2 SYDVKM. V shed 4 bases and J shed 4 bases, with 19 bases lying between them. The CDR3 sequence is 16 residues long. The CDR3 region has the DNA TGTGCCAGCAGTTATCCCCGGCTTGACAGGAGCTATGGCTACACCTTC. Protein sequence: CASSYPRLDRSYGYTF.

V usage is TRBV27 and J usage is TRBJ2-1; 9 bases match TRBD1. Germline V CDR1 and CDR2: MNHEY, SMNVEV (reference sequence). There are 17 residues in the CDR3. J lost 4 bases, V lost 7 bases, and 14 bases had no gene match. The CDR3 sequence is CASIPSGTGRVYNEQFF. The DNA of the CDR3 is TGTGCCAGCATCCCTTCCGGGACAGGGAGGGTGTACAATGAGCAGTTCTTC.

This chain uses TRBV12-3 or TRBV12-4 with TRBJ2-7; 8 bases map to TRBD1. Trimming removed 5 bases from V and 3 bases from J; junction bases left unmatched: 3. The CDR3 runs 13 residues. The CDR3 DNA reads TGTGCCAGCAGTCGCGGACAGGGCTACGAGCAGTACTTC. It translates to CASSRGQGYEQYF.

The rearrangement uses TRBV14 and TRBJ2-2; no clear D gene. Germline V gene sequence: CDR1 SGHDN, CDR2 FVKESK. V lost 2 bases and J lost 3, with 7 bases in between. This CDR3 contains 14 residues. CDR3 nucleotide sequence: TGTGCCAGCAGCCAACTAGTCGACACCGGGGAGCTGTTTTTT. As protein: CASSQLVDTGELFF.

The J gene is TRBJ2-1, the V gene TRBV11-2, with 10 bases fitting TRBD2. In germline, CDR1 is SGHAT, CDR2 FQNNGV. The trim removed 4 bases at V and 5 bases at J, leaving 8 bases unmatched. The CDR3 contains 16 residues. The CDR3 DNA reads TGTGCCAGCAGCTCACCTACTAGCGGGGTCAACAATGAGCAGTTCTTC. It is translated as CASSSPTSGVNNEQFF.

The V call is TRBV7-3, the J call TRBJ2-2; maybe TRBD1 (5 bases). V was trimmed by 1 base and J by 2 bases, leaving 11 bases between them. The CDR3 spans 16 residues. Germline assignment: CDR1 SGHTA and CDR2 FQGTGA. The CDR3 sequence is CASSLNLGPNTGELFF. The CDR3 nucleotides are TGTGCCAGCAGCTTAAATCTGGGGCCTAACACCGGGGAGCTGTTTTTT.

The chain links TRBV27 to TRBJ1-5; D unclear. The V end was cut by 3 bases, the J end by 0 bases, with 12 bases between. Looked up from germline, CDR1 is MNHEY and CDR2 is SMNVEV (reference sequence). The CDR3 has 16 amino acids. Written as DNA, the CDR3 is TGTGCCAGCAGTTTTAGCGGTGTACTTAGCAATCAGCCCCAGCATTTT. Translating it yields CASSFSGVLSNQPQHF.

The CDR3 nucleotides are TGTGCCAGCAGAGGGACAGGGGGCGCCGATCAGCCCCAGCATTTT. Translating gives CASRGTGGADQPQHF. The chain carries TRBV2 and TRBJ1-5, with TRBD1 matching over 12 bases. V shed 6 bases, J shed 5 bases, and the junction held 5 bases outside the gene matches. CDR1 and CDR2 from the germline V gene are SNHLY and FYNNEI. The CDR3 runs 15 residues. Based on the CDR3 plus reference TRBV2 and TRBJ1-5, the full variable domain is EPEVTQTPSHQVTQMGQEVILRCVPISNHLYFYWYRQILGQKVEFLVSFYNNEISEKSEIFDDQFSVERPDGSNFTLKIRSTKLEDSAMYFCASRGTGGADQPQHFGDGTRLSIL.

The chain recombines TRBV18 with TRBJ2-1, with D possibly matching TRBD1 (6 bases). Trimming cost V 6 bases and J 3 bases, with 18 bases left between them. This CDR3 has 16 amino acids. Germline CDR1 is KGHSH and CDR2 is LQKENI. The CDR3 spells CASSSQSGTLYNEQFF. CDR3 DNA: TGTGCCAGCTCGTCTCAGTCCGGGACACTCTACAATGAGCAGTTCTTC.

This chain joins TRBV28 and TRBJ2-3, with TRBD2 identical over 11 bases. Germline values: CDR1 MDHEN, CDR2 SYDVKM. The CDR3 is 17 residues long. V was clipped by 5 bases and J by 1 base; unmatched bases: 8. The CDR3 spells CASSEPTSGRGTDTQYF. CDR3 DNA: TGTGCCAGCAGTGAACCCACTAGCGGGAGAGGCACAGATACGCAGTATTTT.

The rearrangement uses TRBV28 and TRBJ2-3; the D gene is possibly TRBD1 (6 bases). CDR3 size: 14 residues. Trimming pared 5 bases from V and 2 bases from J, leaving 11 bases between. Germline V gives CDR1 MDHEN, CDR2 SYDVKM. This CDR3 reads CASSTGTPTDTQYF. As DNA, the CDR3 is TGTGCCAGCAGTACTGGGACACCCACAGATACGCAGTATTTT.